Included here is one T cell receptor (beta chain) sequence, with context. This sample was included in a study of blood T cell repertoires in COVID-19. V was trimmed by 4 bases and J by 5 bases, leaving 12 bases between them. Germline V gives CDR1 SQVTM, CDR2 ANQGSEA. The CDR3 has 13 amino acids. Data came from immunoSEQ multiplex PCR; TCRdb stores just in-frame clones and leaves some out. The repertoire consists of 150,000 or so clones, with roughly 82% occurring once and the leading ten covering approximately 7.1%. This sequence was found in a woman aged 45-65 years in a cohort sampled during active or convalescent COVID-19. The sample was peripheral blood. The J gene is TRBJ2-1, the V gene TRBV29-1; D remains unclear. Written as DNA, the CDR3 is TGCAGCGTTGCGGAAGGAGTGGACAATGAGCAGTTCTTC. It yields the protein CSVAEGVDNEQFF.